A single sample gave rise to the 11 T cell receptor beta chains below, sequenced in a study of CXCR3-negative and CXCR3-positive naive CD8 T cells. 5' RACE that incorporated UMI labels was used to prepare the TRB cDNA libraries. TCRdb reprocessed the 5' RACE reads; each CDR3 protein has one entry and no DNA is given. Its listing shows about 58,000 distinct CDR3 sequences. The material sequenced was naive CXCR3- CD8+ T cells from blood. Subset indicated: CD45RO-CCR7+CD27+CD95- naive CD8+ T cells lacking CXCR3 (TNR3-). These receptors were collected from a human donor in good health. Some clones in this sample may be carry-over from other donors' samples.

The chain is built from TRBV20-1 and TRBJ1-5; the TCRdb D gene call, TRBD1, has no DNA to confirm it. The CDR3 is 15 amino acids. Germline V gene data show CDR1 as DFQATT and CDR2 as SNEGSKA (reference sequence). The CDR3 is CSASGREISNQPQHF.

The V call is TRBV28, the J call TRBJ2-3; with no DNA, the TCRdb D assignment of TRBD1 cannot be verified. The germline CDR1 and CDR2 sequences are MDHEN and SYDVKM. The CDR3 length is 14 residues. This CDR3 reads CASSFVAGTDTQYF. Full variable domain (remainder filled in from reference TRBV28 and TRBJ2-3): DVKVTQSSRYLVKRTGEKVFLECVQDMDHENMFWYRQDPGLGLRLIYFSYDVKMKEKGDIPEGYSVSREKKERFSLILESASTNQTSMYLCASSFVAGTDTQYFGPGTRLTVL.

CDR3 sequence: CSFREDEKLFF. The V and J genes are TRBV29-1 and TRBJ1-4. The CDR3 extends over 11 amino acids. CDR1 SQVTM and CDR2 ANQGSEA come from the germline V gene.

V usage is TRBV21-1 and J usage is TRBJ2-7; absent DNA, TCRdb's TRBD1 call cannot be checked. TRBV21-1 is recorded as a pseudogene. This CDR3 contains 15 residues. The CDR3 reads CASSTGPGRSYEQYF.

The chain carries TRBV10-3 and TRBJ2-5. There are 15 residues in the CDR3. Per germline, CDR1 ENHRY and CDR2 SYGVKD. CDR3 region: CAISESGRQQETQYF.

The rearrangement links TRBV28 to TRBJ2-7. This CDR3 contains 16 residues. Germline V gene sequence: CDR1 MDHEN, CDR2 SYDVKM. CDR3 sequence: CASSLWSRPNSYEQYF.

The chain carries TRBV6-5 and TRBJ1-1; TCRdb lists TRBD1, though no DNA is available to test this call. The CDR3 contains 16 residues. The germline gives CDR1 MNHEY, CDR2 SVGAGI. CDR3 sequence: CASSYFRGILNTEAFF.

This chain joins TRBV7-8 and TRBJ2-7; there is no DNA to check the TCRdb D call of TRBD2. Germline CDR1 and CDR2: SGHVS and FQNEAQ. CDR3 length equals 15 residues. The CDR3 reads CASTPTSGVTYEQYF.

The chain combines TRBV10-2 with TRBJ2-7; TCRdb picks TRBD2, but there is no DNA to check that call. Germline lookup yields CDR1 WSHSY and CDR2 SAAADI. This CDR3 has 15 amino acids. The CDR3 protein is CASSETSGGFYEQYF.

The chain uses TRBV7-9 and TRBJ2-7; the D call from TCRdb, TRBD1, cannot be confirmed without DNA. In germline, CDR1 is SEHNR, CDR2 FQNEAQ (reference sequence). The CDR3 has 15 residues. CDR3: CASSFGQGAMVEQYF. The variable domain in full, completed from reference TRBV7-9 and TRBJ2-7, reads DTGVSQNPRHKITKRGQNVTFRCDPISEHNRLYWYRQTLGQGPEFLTYFQNEAQLEKSRLLSDRFSAERPKGSFSTLEIQRTEQGDSAMYLCASSFGQGAMVEQYFGPGTRLTVT.

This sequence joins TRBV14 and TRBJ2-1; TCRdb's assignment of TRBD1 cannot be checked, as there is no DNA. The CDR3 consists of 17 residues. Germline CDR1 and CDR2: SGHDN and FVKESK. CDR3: CASSQDLGAPTYNEQFF.